This passage covers 24 T cell receptor beta chains from one sample sequenced in a study of CD8+ T cells in alopecia areata. As for treatment: oral pan-JAK inhibitor, 5-10 mg twice daily. In each case, RNA was isolated and then reverse transcribed into cDNA as the sequencing template. Method: immunoSEQ multiplex PCR; TCRdb's copy keeps in-frame clones and lacks some. The sample has roughly 200,000 clones, around 58% seen once. Here the sequenced sample was CD8+ T cells sorted from blood, taken at week 24, from a patient treated with tofacitinib. Every receptor here comes from a human donor with alopecia areata.

The CDR3 DNA sequence: TGTGCCAGCAGGGGACGACTAGCGGAGCAGTTCTTC. Translated: CASRGRLAEQFF. The chain links TRBV2 to TRBJ2-1; 8 nucleotides agree with TRBD2. Losses at the gene ends were 6 bases for V and 10 bases for J; bases not matched to a gene: 5. Looked up from germline, CDR1 is SNHLY and CDR2 is FYNNEI. This CDR3 is 12 amino acids long.

In nucleotides, the CDR3 is TGTGCCTGGAGTATGGACAGGGGGAGCTACGAGCAGTACTTC. Its protein product is CAWSMDRGSYEQYF. The rearrangement links TRBV30 to TRBJ2-7; 10 bases fit TRBD1. This CDR3 spans 14 amino acids. The V gene end was trimmed by 2 bases and the J gene end by 3 bases; junction bases not matched to a gene: 4. Germline V gives CDR1 GTSNPN, CDR2 SVGIG (reference sequence).

This clone was seen more than once but under ten times. The CDR3 reads CSVGAPQGHSGANVLTF. The CDR3 bases are TGCAGCGTTGGGGCCCCGCAGGGACACTCTGGGGCCAACGTCCTGACTTTC. This chain links TRBV29-1 with TRBJ2-6; TRBD1 is a possible D gene (6 bases). The V gene lost 4 bases and the J gene lost 0 bases, with 16 bases spanning the gap. The CDR3 is made up of 17 amino acids. CDR1 and CDR2 from the germline V gene are SQVTM and ANQGSEA.

This rearrangement joins TRBV5-1 to TRBJ1-1; D is unclear. V shed 0 bases and J shed 7 bases, with 7 bases lying between them. The CDR3 length is 12 residues. Germline V gene lookup returns CDR1 SGHRS and CDR2 YFSETQ. This CDR3 is CASSLGHSEAFF. CDR3 nucleotide sequence: TGCGCCAGCAGCTTGGGACATAGTGAAGCTTTCTTT. Using reference TRBV5-1 and TRBJ1-1 for the parts outside the CDR3, the full variable domain is KAGVTQTPRYLIKTRGQQVTLSCSPISGHRSVSWYQQTPGQGLQFLFEYFSETQRNKGNFPGRFSGRQFSNSRSEMNVSTLELGDSALYLCASSLGHSEAFFGQGTRLTVV.

Here the CDR3 DNA reads TGTGCCAGCAGTTTATCTAGCGGGGCTGGAAACACCATATATTTT. As protein: CASSLSSGAGNTIYF. The chain is built from TRBV27 and TRBJ1-3; no reliable D call. From germline, CDR1 is MNHEY and CDR2 SMNVEV (reference sequence). The CDR3 is 15 residues long. Trimming left V 0 bases short and J 2 bases short, with 8 bases between.

This clone appeared a few times. CDR3 nucleotides: TGCAGCGTTGATGGTACGCAGTATTTT. This sequence encodes CSVDGTQYF. The V gene is TRBV29-1, the J gene TRBJ2-3; D remains unclear. V was pared by 3 bases and J by 8 bases, with 3 bases between. The germline V gene has CDR1 SQVTM and CDR2 ANQGSEA. This CDR3 is 9 amino acids long.

The V call is TRBV5-1, the J call TRBJ2-3; 9 nucleotides line up with TRBD1. The V gene's germline CDR1 is SGHRS and CDR2 YFSETQ. Trimming removed 4 bases from V and 8 bases from J; junction bases left unmatched: 14. This CDR3 region has 16 residues. This CDR3 is CASSPNTGTGRGTQYF. CDR3 coding DNA: TGCGCCAGCAGCCCAAATACCGGGACAGGGAGAGGTACGCAGTATTTT.

This clone was seen more than once but under ten times. V gene TRBV25-1 combines with J gene TRBJ2-5, with 7 bases matching TRBD2. The CDR3 sequence is 15 residues long. The germline CDR1 and CDR2 sequences are MGHDK and SYGVNS. Unmatched junction bases numbered 9, after V lost 8 bases and J lost 0 bases. The chain's CDR3 is CASEMGGKYQETQYF. The CDR3 nucleotides are TGTGCCAGCGAAATGGGGGGGAAATACCAAGAGACCCAGTACTTC.

The V and J genes are TRBV13 and TRBJ1-1; D is unclear. CDR3 size: 14 residues. Germline CDR1 is PRHDT and CDR2 is FYEKMQ (reference sequence). V lost 2 bases, J lost 1 base, and 8 bases lay in between. The CDR3 loop is CASSLPRGNTEAFF. The CDR3 bases are TGTGCCAGCAGCTTACCCCGGGGGAACACTGAAGCTTTCTTT.

V and J are TRBV15 and TRBJ1-4; perhaps TRBD1 as D (6 bases). Germline CDR1 and CDR2: LNHNV and YYDKDF (reference sequence). Trimming cost V 2 bases and J 0 bases, with 7 bases left between them. This CDR3 region has 15 residues. The CDR3 bases are TGTGCCACCAGCAGAAGACAGGCAACTAATGAAAAACTGTTTTTT. Translating it yields CATSRRQATNEKLFF. The full variable domain, its missing parts supplied by reference TRBV15 and TRBJ1-4, is DAMVIQNPRYQVTQFGKPVTLSCSQTLNHNVMYWYQQKSSQAPKLLFHYYDKDFNNEADTPDNFQSRRPNTSFCFLDIRSPGLGDTAMYLCATSRRQATNEKLFFGSGTQLSVL.

A few counts support this clone. This chain connects TRBV2 to TRBJ1-1; D unresolved. This CDR3 has 10 amino acids. Germline lookup yields CDR1 SNHLY and CDR2 FYNNEI. Trimming stripped 8 bases from V and 8 bases from J, with 9 bases between. CDR3 loop: CASGEVEAFF. DNA for the CDR3: TGTGCCAGCGGGGAGGTAGAAGCTTTCTTT.

The J gene is TRBJ2-3, the V gene TRBV7-3, with 14 positions matching TRBD2. The CDR3 is 16 amino acids. V shed 3 bases, J shed 5 bases, and the junction held 4 bases outside the gene matches. CDR1 SGHTA and CDR2 FQGTGA come from the germline V gene. In nucleotides, the CDR3 is TGTGCCAGCAGCTTGGGACTAGCGGGGGAATTAGATACGCAGTATTTT. Residues: CASSLGLAGELDTQYF.

This clone has a handful of counts. This sequence joins TRBV29-1 and TRBJ2-7, with 9 bases fitting TRBD2. Losses at the gene ends were 2 bases for V and 0 bases for J; bases not matched to a gene: 8. The CDR3 extends over 16 amino acids. CDR1 and CDR2 (germline): SQVTM, ANQGSEA. CDR3 in DNA: TGCAGCGTTGAAACCCTAGCGGGGAGTAGCTCCTACGAGCAGTACTTC. As protein: CSVETLAGSSSYEQYF.

V gene TRBV30 combines with J gene TRBJ2-7; D is ambiguous. The CDR3 runs 13 residues. V dropped 0 bases and J dropped 2 bases, with 8 bases sitting between them. The germline gives CDR1 GTSNPN, CDR2 SVGIG (reference sequence). CDR3 DNA sequence: TGTGCCTGGAGTGTGCAGTGGACCTACGAGCAGTACTTC. This encodes CAWSVQWTYEQYF.

The rearrangement joins TRBV29-1 to TRBJ1-1; 7 nucleotides match TRBD1. This CDR3 contains 14 residues. J gave up 0 bases and V 4 bases, and 5 bases lay outside the gene matches. In germline, CDR1 is SQVTM, CDR2 ANQGSEA. The CDR3 DNA reads TGCAGCGTTGTCCGGGACAGCATGAACACTGAAGCTTTCTTT. Its translation: CSVVRDSMNTEAFF. The entire variable domain, with the rest obtained from reference TRBV29-1 and TRBJ1-1, is as follows: SAVISQKPSRDICQRGTSLTIQCQVDSQVTMMFWYRQQPGQSLTLIATANQGSEATYESGFVIDKFPISRPNLTFSTLTVSNMSPEDSSIYLCSVVRDSMNTEAFFGQGTRLTVV.

The rearrangement joins TRBV7-9 to TRBJ2-7, with D perhaps matching TRBD2 (6 bases). The germline gives CDR1 SEHNR, CDR2 FQNEAQ (reference sequence). Trimming took 5 bases from V and 0 from J, leaving 11 bases between them. The CDR3 runs to 14 residues. CDR3 protein: CASSPPGSSYEQYF. As DNA, the CDR3 is TGTGCCAGCAGCCCCCCCGGGAGCTCCTACGAGCAGTACTTC.

This clone was detected only a few times. The CDR3 is CAWSMLAGVLDTQYF. CDR3 in DNA: TGTGCCTGGAGCATGTTAGCGGGGGTGCTGGATACGCAGTATTTT. The J gene is TRBJ2-3, the V gene TRBV30, with 9 bases lining up with TRBD2. V shed 3 bases, J shed 6 bases, and the junction held 10 bases outside the gene matches. CDR1 is GTSNPN and CDR2 is SVGIG in the germline V gene (reference sequence). CDR3 length: 15 residues. Supplemented by reference TRBV30 and TRBJ2-3, the full variable domain reads SQTIHQWPATLVQPVGSPLSLECTVEGTSNPNLYWYRQAAGRGLQLLFYSVGIGQISSEVPQNLSASRPQDRQFILSSKKLLLSDSGFYLCAWSMLAGVLDTQYFGPGTRLTVL.

This rearrangement joins TRBV9 to TRBJ1-2; tentatively, D is TRBD1 (5 bases). Trimming removed 3 bases at V and 10 bases at J, with 16 bases between. The CDR3 length is 13 residues. Looked up from germline, CDR1 is SGDLS and CDR2 is YYNGEE. For the CDR3, the DNA is TGTGCCAGCAGCGGATCCCAAACAGGATACTACACCTTC. The encoded protein is CASSGSQTGYYTF.

CDR3 DNA sequence: TGTGCCAGCAGTCGGGGGGCAGGGACCTACAATGAGCAGTTCTTC. Protein: CASSRGAGTYNEQFF. The rearrangement joins TRBV27 to TRBJ2-1, with a possible D match to TRBD2 (7 bases). CDR1 is MNHEY, CDR2 SMNVEV, per germline (reference sequence). Trimming took off 5 bases at V and 2 bases at J, with 13 bases between the two ends. The CDR3 sequence is 15 residues long.

V and J are TRBV25-1 and TRBJ1-2; D is unresolved. V lost 2 bases to trimming and J lost 7 bases, with 8 bases between them. Germline CDR1 is MGHDK and CDR2 is SYGVNS. This CDR3 spans 12 amino acids. The CDR3 reads CASSEPRGGYTF. The CDR3 DNA reads TGTGCCAGCAGTGAACCCCGGGGTGGCTACACCTTC.

The rearrangement uses TRBV29-1 and TRBJ1-1; D is uncertain. This CDR3 comprises 18 residues. The germline V and J ends were trimmed by 6 bases and 1 base, with 27 bases remaining between them. Germline-derived CDR1 and CDR2 are SQVTM and ANQGSEA. CDR3 in DNA: TGCAGCGTGGGAGCAGCCCCGGTTACCGGACGGGGGAACACTGAAGCTTTCTTT. Its protein product is CSVGAAPVTGRGNTEAFF.

V and J are TRBV7-8 and TRBJ2-7; D ambiguous. Between the trimmed V and J ends, which lost 5 bases and 3 bases, there was a span of 14 bases. This CDR3 has 14 residues. Looked up from germline, CDR1 is SGHVS and CDR2 is FQNEAQ. In DNA form, the CDR3 reads TGTGCCAGCAGCCCAGGTTTGAGATTCTACGAGCAGTACTTC. Residues: CASSPGLRFYEQYF.

The V and J genes are TRBV7-9 and TRBJ1-2; no reliable D call. Germline CDR1 reads SEHNR; CDR2 reads FQNEAQ (reference sequence). The ends were cut back, 1 base at V and 4 bases at J, with 7 bases in the middle. This CDR3 has 13 amino acids. CDR3 region: CASSLDESYGYTF. As DNA, the CDR3 is TGTGCCAGCAGCTTAGATGAGTCCTATGGCTACACCTTC.

The chain combines TRBV5-6 with TRBJ2-7, with 7 nucleotides matching TRBD1. The CDR3 covers 14 residues. Germline CDR1 and CDR2: SGHDT and YYEEEE. With V trimmed by 0 bases and J by 6 bases, 6 bases remained unmatched. Here the CDR3 DNA reads TGTGCCAGCAGCTTGGGAGGGGGCGCGATCGAGCAGTACTTC. Its translation is CASSLGGGAIEQYF.